The entry below describes one TCR delta chain. Its cognate antigen is unknown. The template was reverse-transcribed extracted RNA. The CDR3 regions were amplified by multiplex PCR from V-gene primers to a constant-region primer. TCRdb used CATT to re-call clones from the multiplex PCR reads. The data show about 27,000 delta-chain clones, about 7.4% seen once. The entry originates in a study of Vδ1+ human thymocytes. Findings and limits, study-wide: Thymic TRG and TRD repertoires appeared highly polyclonal, with Gaussian CDR3 length distributions. Many TRG clonotypes were shared between donors; TRD repertoires were essentially private.

Thymocytes were sorted as CD3+ TCRVdelta1+ TCRVdelta2- after alphabeta T cell depletion. This CDR3 comprises 18 residues. Trimming cost V 1 base and J 4 bases, with 22 bases left between them. CDR1 TSWWSYY and CDR2 QGS come from the germline V gene. Sequencing input: Vdelta1+ gamma-delta thymocytes from the thymus. The sample's subset: FACS-sorted CD3+ TCRalphabeta- TCRVdelta1+ TCRVdelta2- thymocytes. The rearrangement joins TRDV1 to TRDJ1; D is perhaps TRDD2 or TRDD3 (9 bases each). This receptor was identified in a girl under three years old who had congenital heart surgery. CDR3 nucleotide sequence: TGTGCTCTTGGGGAACCCCTTCCTACGGGGGATACCTACGATAAACTCATCTTT. It encodes CALGEPLPTGDTYDKLIF.